Listed below are T cell receptor beta chains from one sample, sequenced in a study of blood T cells in healthy people across ages. MiXCR was run by TCRdb on the 5' RACE reads, yielding one entry per CDR3 protein. In the table there are fewer than 2,000,000 distinct CDR3 sequences, around 40% of which are singletons. The sample comprised blood. These receptors were taken from a human donor in good health. The CDR3 runs from the conserved cysteine through the conserved F or W. The order of the fields is D gene, J gene, V gene, CDR3 length, clone size, CDR3 protein, CDR3 DNA. D genes are given only for firm matches. Clone size is not always given. Where it is, it says once, few, many or a class for expanded clones.

TRBD1 TRBJ1-4 TRBV20-1 15 NA CSARTGHLTGEILFF TGCAGTGCTAGGACAGGGCACTTGACAGGGGAGATTTTGTTTTTT
NA TRBJ2-1 TRBV18 15 NA CACSLRNFPYNEQFF TGTGCCTGCTCACTTAGGAACTTCCCCTACAATGAGCAGTTCTTC
NA TRBJ1-5 TRBV28 14 NA CATKFRRSNQPQHF TGTGCCACCAAGTTCCGGAGGAGCAATCAGCCCCAGCATTTT
NA TRBJ2-1 TRBV27 16 few CASSLSRRPAVNEQFF TGTGCCAGCAGTTTATCGCGACGCCCTGCAGTCAATGAGCAGTTCTTC
NA TRBJ1-5 TRBV7-2 14 NA CASSPIGGFQPQHF TGTGCCAGCAGCCCTATAGGAGGGTTTCAGCCCCAGCATTTT
TRBD1 TRBJ2-1 TRBV29-1 13 NA CSVEETGFDEQFF TGCAGCGTTGAAGAGACAGGGTTCGACGAGCAGTTCTTC
NA TRBJ1-1 TRBV7-3 13 few CASSLNPGTEAFF TGTGCCAGCAGCCTCAACCCCGGCACTGAAGCTTTCTTT
NA TRBJ1-2 TRBV28 15 NA CASSPNHRVFYGYTF TGTGCCAGCAGTCCCAACCACCGTGTCTTCTATGGCTACACCTTC
NA TRBJ1-1 TRBV28 14 NA CASSLWGSKPEAFF TGTGCCAGCAGTTTATGGGGATCTAAACCTGAAGCTTTCTTT
NA TRBJ1-2 TRBV4-2 17 NA CASSFRDGKDLFYGYTF TGTGCCAGCAGCTTTCGGGACGGCAAGGACCTTTTCTATGGCTACACCTTC
NA TRBJ1-1 TRBV7-2 12 once CASRMMNTEAFF TGTGCCAGCAGGATGATGAACACTGAAGCTTTCTTT
TRBD1 TRBJ1-5 TRBV2 14 NA CASSQGARIQPQHF TGTGCCAGCAGTCAGGGGGCGCGAATTCAGCCCCAGCATTTT
TRBD2 TRBJ2-5 TRBV7-2 15 few CAETAQAGGEETQYF TGTGCCGAGACGGCCCAAGCGGGGGGGGAGGAGACCCAGTACTTC
NA TRBJ2-5 TRBV14 15 NA CASSQVALAQETQYF TGTGCCAGCAGCCAAGTCGCGTTGGCCCAAGAGACCCAGTACTTC
NA TRBJ2-3 TRBV5-5 17 NA CASSLKEADLPLDTQYF TGTGCCAGCAGCTTGAAAGAAGCTGACCTTCCCCTAGATACGCAGTATTTT
NA TRBJ1-2 TRBV7-2 13 NA CASSQSGGYGYTF TGTGCCAGCAGCCAAAGCGGGGGATATGGCTACACCTTC
NA TRBJ2-3 TRBV7-2 14 many CASSLALSTDTQYF TGTGCCAGCAGCTTAGCGCTTAGCACAGATACGCAGTATTTT
NA TRBJ2-3 TRBV20-1 14 few CSFSRLEKGDTQYF TGCAGTTTCTCCAGACTAGAGAAAGGGGATACGCAGTATTTT
NA TRBJ1-1 TRBV4-3 17 NA CASSHYLPGPSPYEAFF TGCGCCAGCAGCCACTATTTGCCGGGGCCAAGCCCTTATGAAGCTTTCTTT
NA TRBJ2-3 TRBV28 16 NA CASSSMGPRETDTQYF TGTGCCAGCAGTTCGATGGGACCCAGGGAAACAGATACGCAGTATTTT
NA TRBJ2-2 TRBV27 15 once CASSRPSVGTGELFF TGTGCCAGCAGCCGCCCCTCAGTGGGCACCGGGGAGCTGTTTTTT
TRBD1 TRBJ1-4 TRBV12-3/TRBV12-4 13 few CASRSGTDEKLFF TGTGCCAGCAGATCCGGGACAGATGAAAAACTGTTTTTT
NA TRBJ2-5 TRBV5-1 14 many CASSLGRTQETQYF TGCGCCAGCAGCTTGGGAAGGACTCAAGAGACCCAGTACTTC
TRBD2 TRBJ2-1 TRBV20-1 16 NA CSARDRLAGAYNEQFF TGCAGTGCTAGAGATCGCCTAGCGGGGGCGTACAATGAGCAGTTCTTC
TRBD2 TRBJ2-3 TRBV29-1 13 NA CSSRRGGTDTQYF TGCAGCTCCAGACGGGGGGGCACAGATACGCAGTATTTT
NA TRBJ2-1 TRBV20-1 15 NA CSARLRVISYNEQFF TGCAGTGCGCGTCTGCGGGTGATCTCCTACAATGAGCAGTTCTTC
NA TRBJ2-1 TRBV9 14 NA CASSVGRSYNEQFF TGTGCCAGCAGCGTAGGTCGTTCGTACAATGAGCAGTTCTTC
TRBD1 TRBJ2-1 TRBV29-1 14 few CSAQRDRDRNEQFF TGCAGCGCGCAACGGGACAGGGATCGAAATGAGCAGTTCTTC
NA TRBJ1-2 TRBV12-3/TRBV12-4 14 NA CASSFLQQRDGYTF TGTGCCAGCAGTTTTCTGCAGCAGCGAGATGGCTACACCTTC
TRBD1 TRBJ2-5 TRBV4-3 16 NA CASSRVWGTGQETQYF TGCGCCAGCAGCCGAGTCTGGGGGACAGGACAAGAGACCCAGTACTTC
NA TRBJ2-1 TRBV29-1 13 many CSVGDGQPGEQFF TGCAGCGTTGGGGACGGCCAGCCGGGTGAGCAGTTCTTC
NA TRBJ1-1 TRBV7-9 11 NA CASSMGVEAFF TGTGCCAGCAGCATGGGCGTTGAAGCTTTCTTT
TRBD2 TRBJ2-1 TRBV29-1 16 few CSVGSELAGGFNEQFF TGCAGCGTTGGATCCGAGCTAGCGGGGGGTTTTAATGAGCAGTTCTTC
TRBD1 TRBJ2-5 TRBV20-1 16 few CSARSGTGGDWETQYF TGCAGTGCTAGGTCCGGGACAGGGGGTGATTGGGAGACCCAGTACTTC
TRBD1 TRBJ2-3 TRBV20-1 13 many CSLNWQGAATQYF TGCAGTCTCAACTGGCAGGGGGCGGCTACGCAGTATTTT
NA TRBJ2-5 TRBV7-2 15 NA CASSSRRSQGETQYF TGTGCCAGCAGCTCTAGGAGGTCGCAGGGGGAGACCCAGTACTTC
TRBD1 TRBJ1-1 TRBV7-2 17 NA CASSYIYAGGLNTEAFF TGTGCCAGCAGCTATATATACGCAGGGGGCTTAAACACTGAAGCTTTCTTT
NA TRBJ1-5 TRBV10-3 13 few CAISDRENQPQHF TGTGCCATCAGTGACAGGGAGAATCAGCCCCAGCATTTT
NA TRBJ2-1 TRBV7-2 14 NA CASSLGRYQETQFF TGTGCCAGCAGCTTAGGCAGGTACCAAGAGACCCAGTTCTTC
NA TRBJ1-1 TRBV13 14 NA CASSLLQARAEAFF TGTGCCAGCAGCTTATTACAGGCGAGGGCTGAAGCTTTCTTT
NA TRBJ1-1 TRBV27 14 NA CASSLSPRGSEAFF TGTGCCAGCAGTTTATCCCCTCGGGGATCCGAAGCTTTCTTT